The clone carrying this T cell receptor (beta chain) was recorded a few times. Its specificity is not known. Sequenced by immunoSEQ multiplex PCR; TCRdb stores in-frame clones only, minus some. The table lists tens of thousands of clones, around 80% of them singletons. The entry originates in a study of vaccination effects on CD4 cells after COVID-19. As for the study in general: A few convalescent patients were sampled both early and late post-vaccination.

V was shortened by 3 bases and J by 6 bases, with 11 bases between the two germline ends. Germline V CDR1 and CDR2: DFQATT, SNEGSKA (reference sequence). The CDR3 runs to 13 residues. Study-level points and caveats: Spike-reactive clones detected post-vaccine in convalescents consisted mainly of new vaccine-induced clones. Pronounced clonal contraction occurred in clones induced by infection and by vaccine late after vaccination.

Scientists isolated CD4+ T cells after a roughly ten-day culture period ended. This individual contracted SARS-CoV-2 between March and December 2020, as verified by PCR. Each participant received a vaccine that was either BNT162b2 or mRNA-1273, given as two doses. On days 3 and 7, fresh IL-2 medium replaced half the medium. The material sequenced was CD4+ T cells from PBMCs cultured without peptide, taken after COVID-19 vaccination. The V gene is TRBV20-1, the J gene TRBJ2-2, with a possible D match to TRBD2 (5 bases). The receptor was isolated from a human donor who had a prior SARS-CoV-2 infection. CDR3 bases: TGCAGTGCTAGTATGGGAGTTGCCGGGGAGCTGTTTTTT. This sequence encodes CSASMGVAGELFF.